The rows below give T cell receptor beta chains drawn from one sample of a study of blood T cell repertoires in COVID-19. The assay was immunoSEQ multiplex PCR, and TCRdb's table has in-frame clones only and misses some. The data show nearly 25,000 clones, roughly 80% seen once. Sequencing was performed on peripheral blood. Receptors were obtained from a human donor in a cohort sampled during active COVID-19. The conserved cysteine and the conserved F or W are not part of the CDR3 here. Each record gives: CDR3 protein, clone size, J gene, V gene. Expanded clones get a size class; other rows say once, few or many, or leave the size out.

CDR3aa: ASSPPSGGANEQY; abundance: -; j_gene: TRBJ2-7; v_gene: TRBV7-2
CDR3aa: ASSQLSGGRTDTQY; abundance: few; j_gene: TRBJ2-3; v_gene: TRBV7-2
CDR3aa: ASSSGQGDYQPQH; abundance: once; j_gene: TRBJ1-5; v_gene: TRBV6-2/TRBV6-3
CDR3aa: ASSLVTGRNQPQH; abundance: few; j_gene: TRBJ1-5; v_gene: TRBV27
CDR3aa: ASSTGTLDTQY; abundance: once; j_gene: TRBJ2-3; v_gene: TRBV12-3/TRBV12-4
CDR3aa: ASSAVDGTRPF; abundance: -; j_gene: TRBJ2-1; v_gene: TRBV9
CDR3aa: ASTLYRQDTEAF; abundance: -; j_gene: TRBJ1-1; v_gene: TRBV2
CDR3aa: ASSRQDIGRASYGYT; abundance: -; j_gene: TRBJ1-2; v_gene: TRBV18
CDR3aa: ASSYSDRGLGNQPQH; abundance: -; j_gene: TRBJ1-5; v_gene: TRBV6-2/TRBV6-3
CDR3aa: ASSLGNDGEQF; abundance: -; j_gene: TRBJ2-1; v_gene: TRBV7-3
CDR3aa: ASRERLPTTDTQY; abundance: -; j_gene: TRBJ2-3; v_gene: TRBV28
CDR3aa: ASSDYGLGTDTQY; abundance: -; j_gene: TRBJ2-3; v_gene: TRBV6-4
CDR3aa: SVEETGQVYT; abundance: once; j_gene: TRBJ1-2; v_gene: TRBV29-1
CDR3aa: ASSPSATGDTQY; abundance: -; j_gene: TRBJ2-3; v_gene: TRBV18
CDR3aa: ASCGAQRNGGAF; abundance: -; j_gene: TRBJ1-1; v_gene: TRBV6-5
CDR3aa: ASSAGTAFYQETQY; abundance: few; j_gene: TRBJ2-5; v_gene: TRBV9
CDR3aa: ASRLGQGNTIY; abundance: -; j_gene: TRBJ1-3; v_gene: TRBV5-1
CDR3aa: ASSNDPGTEQY; abundance: -; j_gene: TRBJ2-7; v_gene: TRBV7-2
CDR3aa: ASSLVTGLF; abundance: -; j_gene: TRBJ2-2; v_gene: TRBV7-2
CDR3aa: ATGRQGVSPLH; abundance: -; j_gene: TRBJ1-6; v_gene: TRBV28
CDR3aa: ASSQGPAGLYEQY; abundance: -; j_gene: TRBJ2-7; v_gene: TRBV4-3
CDR3aa: ATSPGSGAETQY; abundance: -; j_gene: TRBJ2-5; v_gene: TRBV24-1
CDR3aa: ASSLTGGTNTEAF; abundance: -; j_gene: TRBJ1-1; v_gene: TRBV9
CDR3aa: ASSYRDTYEQY; abundance: -; j_gene: TRBJ2-7; v_gene: TRBV6-2/TRBV6-3
CDR3aa: ASHEGLDTQY; abundance: few; j_gene: TRBJ2-3; v_gene: TRBV12-3/TRBV12-4
CDR3aa: ASSSDRGNYNEQF; abundance: -; j_gene: TRBJ2-1; v_gene: TRBV7-2
CDR3aa: ASSLDSGSNYGYT; abundance: -; j_gene: TRBJ1-2; v_gene: TRBV7-8
CDR3aa: ASSQEGPAGRQETQY; abundance: -; j_gene: TRBJ2-5; v_gene: TRBV4-1
CDR3aa: ASSDSTGGYNEQF; abundance: few; j_gene: TRBJ2-1; v_gene: TRBV6-4
CDR3aa: ASSLTGGSYNEQF; abundance: -; j_gene: TRBJ2-1; v_gene: TRBV7-3
CDR3aa: ASSVADRAVDTQY; abundance: -; j_gene: TRBJ2-3; v_gene: TRBV9
CDR3aa: ASRRSSISDTQY; abundance: -; j_gene: TRBJ2-3; v_gene: TRBV6-5
CDR3aa: ASSLGGLGQGSPLH; abundance: -; j_gene: TRBJ1-6; v_gene: TRBV7-9
CDR3aa: ASQGLQTNQPQH; abundance: -; j_gene: TRBJ1-5; v_gene: TRBV28
CDR3aa: ATSDWGDRGTRYT; abundance: -; j_gene: TRBJ1-2; v_gene: TRBV24-1
CDR3aa: ASSYDRMTNQPQH; abundance: -; j_gene: TRBJ1-5; v_gene: TRBV6-6
CDR3aa: ASSGDGTGGGNEKLF; abundance: -; j_gene: TRBJ1-4; v_gene: TRBV13
CDR3aa: ASRGTSGRARLNEQF; abundance: -; j_gene: TRBJ2-1; v_gene: TRBV11-3
CDR3aa: ASSLGLAGMETQY; abundance: -; j_gene: TRBJ2-5; v_gene: TRBV3-1/TRBV3-2
CDR3aa: ASSLSPGQGETQY; abundance: once; j_gene: TRBJ2-5; v_gene: TRBV7-3
CDR3aa: ASSQSLDYPQH; abundance: -; j_gene: TRBJ1-5; v_gene: TRBV11-2
CDR3aa: ATSRTGWPYEQY; abundance: -; j_gene: TRBJ2-7; v_gene: TRBV15
CDR3aa: ASGRDRASSTDTQY; abundance: -; j_gene: TRBJ2-3; v_gene: TRBV12-5
CDR3aa: ASSEPRDSKDDNYGYT; abundance: few; j_gene: TRBJ1-2; v_gene: TRBV6-1
CDR3aa: ASSLTRADSPLH; abundance: -; j_gene: TRBJ1-6; v_gene: TRBV7-3
CDR3aa: ASRATGRYNQPQH; abundance: -; j_gene: TRBJ1-5; v_gene: TRBV6-5
CDR3aa: ASSLRSTGVSNQPQH; abundance: -; j_gene: TRBJ1-5; v_gene: TRBV5-6
CDR3aa: ATSDRTGTGGFPDTQY; abundance: -; j_gene: TRBJ2-3; v_gene: TRBV24-1
CDR3aa: ASSLRGIYNEQF; abundance: -; j_gene: TRBJ2-1; v_gene: TRBV5-4
CDR3aa: ASSITDPVGNQPQH; abundance: medium-sized; j_gene: TRBJ1-5; v_gene: TRBV4-2
CDR3aa: ASSRGTIKTDTQY; abundance: few; j_gene: TRBJ2-3; v_gene: TRBV4-1
CDR3aa: ASSLDPAGDRKNIQY; abundance: -; j_gene: TRBJ2-4; v_gene: TRBV7-8
CDR3aa: ARRRTVYGYT; abundance: -; j_gene: TRBJ1-2; v_gene: TRBV2
CDR3aa: SYGGFDEQY; abundance: once; j_gene: TRBJ2-7; v_gene: TRBV29-1
CDR3aa: ASREGPGSYNEQF; abundance: -; j_gene: TRBJ2-1; v_gene: TRBV21-1
CDR3aa: ASSYSIGGATYEQY; abundance: few; j_gene: TRBJ2-7; v_gene: TRBV6-6